These T cell receptor beta chains were read from a single sample in a study of T-cell reconstitution after alpha-beta-depleted transplantation in children. Each CDR3 protein is one row after TCRdb ran MiXCR on the PCR reads. Here the sample spans over 450,000 distinct CDR3 sequences, 10% being singletons. Sequenced material: PBMCs, taken before TCRalphabeta/CD19-depleted stem cell transplant. These receptors were taken from a child aged 2 to 10 with inherited bone marrow failure, due to receive a stem cell transplant. Each CDR3 is given without its conserved first and last residue. A D gene is named only where the DNA matches it firmly.

J gene	D gene	V gene	CDR3 protein
TRBJ2-1	NA	TRBV5-5	ASSFGLLAGSVWQF
TRBJ2-2	TRBD2	TRBV24-1	ATSDRTSGNTGELF
TRBJ2-1	TRBD1	TRBV7-9	ANQGAGNEQF
TRBJ2-7	NA	TRBV5-5	ASSDDPGRRAYEQY
TRBJ2-3	TRBD2	TRBV6-5	ASSYRTSGYSDTQY
TRBJ2-7	TRBD2	TRBV4-3	ASSQGTSEPYEQY
TRBJ2-7	NA	TRBV20-1	SATTTAAGQTTWQY
TRBJ2-7	TRBD2	TRBV27	ASSFRLAGNPYEQY
TRBJ2-3	NA	TRBV7-2	ASSVPLQDVTDTQY
TRBJ2-7	NA	TRBV4-1	ASSRYAGTPTYEQY
TRBJ2-3	NA	TRBV12-3/TRBV12-4	ASATHTDTQY
TRBJ1-4	NA	TRBV6-1	ASPWKLGRENEKLF
TRBJ2-6	TRBD2	TRBV20-1	SARGGLAGTGANVLT
TRBJ2-7	TRBD2	TRBV6-5	ASSYSLGRETYEQY
TRBJ2-7	NA	TRBV29-1	SVEVLGRGHEQY
TRBJ2-7	NA	TRBV20-1	SARAPRGGEQY
TRBJ2-7	TRBD1	TRBV10-3	AISVPGQGPYEQY
TRBJ2-7	NA	TRBV27	ASSPTSGPNSFYEQY
TRBJ1-5	NA	TRBV12-5	PPRGPGNQPQH
TRBJ1-2	NA	TRBV7-9	ASSLALDGPYGYT
TRBJ2-1	TRBD1	TRBV7-2	ASSLLKGQGTSNEQF
TRBJ2-1	NA	TRBV7-2	ASSLEPTFNEQF
TRBJ2-3	NA	TRBV6-1	ASRVSPGTRGRTDTQY
TRBJ1-3	NA	TRBV7-7	ASSPALGHTGNTIY
TRBJ2-6	NA	TRBV30	AWSRHTGLGANVLT
TRBJ2-7	NA	TRBV7-2	ASSLVASRLEQY
TRBJ1-5	NA	TRBV12-3/TRBV12-4	ASSYGTGNEQPQH
TRBJ2-1	TRBD2	TRBV5-4	ASSSSSGRPRNEQF
TRBJ2-5	TRBD2	TRBV4-3	ASSRAGADTQY
TRBJ2-7	NA	TRBV6-5	ASSYGSDEQY
TRBJ2-2	NA	TRBV9	ASSVGGSTGELF
TRBJ2-1	TRBD1	TRBV27	ASRPDRGLGNEQF
TRBJ2-7	TRBD2	TRBV5-6	ASSLAGLADYEQY
TRBJ2-1	NA	TRBV9	ASSVGYEQF
TRBJ1-1	NA	TRBV4-3	ASSQEGALEAF
TRBJ2-7	TRBD1	TRBV10-3	AISPGQTYEQY
TRBJ1-6	NA	TRBV6-2/TRBV6-3	ASSSRRPNSPLH
TRBJ2-7	NA	TRBV4-1	ASSQDPSESYEQY
TRBJ1-4	NA	TRBV27	ASSLSVLGYEKLF
TRBJ2-5	NA	TRBV4-3	ASSPWRGETQY
TRBJ1-4	NA	TRBV6-1	ASSPWNPTNEKLF
TRBJ2-1	TRBD2	TRBV12-3/TRBV12-4	ASRVAGGNYNEQF
TRBJ2-7	NA	TRBV5-5	ASSLGNFQGEQY
TRBJ2-4	TRBD2	TRBV11-2	ASSLGLAGNIQY
TRBJ2-2	NA	TRBV20-1	SARPGRNTGELF